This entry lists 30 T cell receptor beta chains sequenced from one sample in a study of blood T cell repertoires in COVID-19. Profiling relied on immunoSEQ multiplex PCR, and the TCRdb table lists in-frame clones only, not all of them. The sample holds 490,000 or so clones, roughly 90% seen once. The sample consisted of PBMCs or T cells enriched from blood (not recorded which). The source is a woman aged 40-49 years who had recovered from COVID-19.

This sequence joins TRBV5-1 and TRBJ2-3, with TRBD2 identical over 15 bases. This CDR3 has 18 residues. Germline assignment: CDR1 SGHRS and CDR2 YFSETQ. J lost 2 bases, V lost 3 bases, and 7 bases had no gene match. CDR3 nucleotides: TGCGCCAGCAGCTGGATGGGACTAGCGGGAGGACACACAGATACGCAGTATTTT. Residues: CASSWMGLAGGHTDTQYF.

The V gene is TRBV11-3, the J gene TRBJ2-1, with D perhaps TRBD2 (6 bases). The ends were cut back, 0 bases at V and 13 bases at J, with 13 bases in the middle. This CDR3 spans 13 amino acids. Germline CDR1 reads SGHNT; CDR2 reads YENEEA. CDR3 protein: CASSLDREKPQFF. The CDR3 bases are TGTGCCAGCAGCTTAGACCGGGAGAAGCCACAGTTCTTC.

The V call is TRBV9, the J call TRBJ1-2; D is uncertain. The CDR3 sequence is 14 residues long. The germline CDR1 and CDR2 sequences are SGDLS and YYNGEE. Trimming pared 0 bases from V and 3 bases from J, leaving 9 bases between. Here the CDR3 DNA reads TGTGCCAGCAGCGTAGACATCGGGGACTATGGCTACACCTTC. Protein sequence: CASSVDIGDYGYTF.

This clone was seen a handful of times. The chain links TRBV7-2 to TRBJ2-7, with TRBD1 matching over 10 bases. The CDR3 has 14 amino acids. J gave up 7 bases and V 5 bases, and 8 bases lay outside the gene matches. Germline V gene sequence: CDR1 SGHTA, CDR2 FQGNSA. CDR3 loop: CASSPRDRGREQYF. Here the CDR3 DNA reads TGTGCCAGCAGCCCCCGGGACAGGGGTCGAGAGCAGTACTTC.

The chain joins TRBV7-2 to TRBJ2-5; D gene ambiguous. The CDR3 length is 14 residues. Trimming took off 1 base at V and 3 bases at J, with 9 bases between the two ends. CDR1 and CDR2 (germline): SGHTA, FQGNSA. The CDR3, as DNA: TGTGCCAGCAGCTTAGGGCACATAAAAGAGACCCAGTACTTC. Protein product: CASSLGHIKETQYF.

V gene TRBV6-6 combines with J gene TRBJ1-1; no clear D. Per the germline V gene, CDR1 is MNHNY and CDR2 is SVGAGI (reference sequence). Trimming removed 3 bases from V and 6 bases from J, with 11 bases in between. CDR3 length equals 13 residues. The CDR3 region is CASSYVASPEAFF. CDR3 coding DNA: TGTGCCAGCAGTTATGTAGCTTCTCCTGAAGCTTTCTTT.

CDR3 in amino acids: CASSQGPYGYTF. DNA of the CDR3: TGTGCCAGCAGCCAAGGGCCCTATGGCTACACCTTC. This chain joins TRBV3-1 (or the pseudogene TRBV3-2) and TRBJ1-2; D is unclear. The CDR3 runs to 12 residues. Germline V CDR1 and CDR2: LGHDT, YNNKEL (reference sequence). V was clipped by 1 base and J by 4 bases, with 4 bases between them.

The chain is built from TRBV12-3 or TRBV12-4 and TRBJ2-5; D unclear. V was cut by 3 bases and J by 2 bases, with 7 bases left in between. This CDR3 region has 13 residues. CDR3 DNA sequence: TGTGCCAGCAGTTTCAACTTACAAGAGACCCAGTACTTC. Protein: CASSFNLQETQYF.

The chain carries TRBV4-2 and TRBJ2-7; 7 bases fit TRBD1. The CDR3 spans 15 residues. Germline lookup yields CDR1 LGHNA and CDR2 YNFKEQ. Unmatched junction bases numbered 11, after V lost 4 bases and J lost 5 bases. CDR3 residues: CASSLETGNINEQYF. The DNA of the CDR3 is TGTGCCAGCAGCCTAGAGACAGGGAACATCAACGAGCAGTACTTC.

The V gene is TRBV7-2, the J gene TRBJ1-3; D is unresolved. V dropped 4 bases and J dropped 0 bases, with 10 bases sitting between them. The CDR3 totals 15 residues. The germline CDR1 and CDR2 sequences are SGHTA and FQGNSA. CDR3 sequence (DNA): TGTGCCAGCAGCTCAAGACACCGCTCTGGAAACACCATATATTTT. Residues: CASSSRHRSGNTIYF. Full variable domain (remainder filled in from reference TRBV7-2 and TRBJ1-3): GAGVSQSPSNKVTEKGKDVELRCDPISGHTALYWYRQSLGQGLEFLIYFQGNSAPDKSGLPSDRFSAERTGGSVSTLTIQRTQQEDSAVYLCASSSRHRSGNTIYFGEGSWLTVV.

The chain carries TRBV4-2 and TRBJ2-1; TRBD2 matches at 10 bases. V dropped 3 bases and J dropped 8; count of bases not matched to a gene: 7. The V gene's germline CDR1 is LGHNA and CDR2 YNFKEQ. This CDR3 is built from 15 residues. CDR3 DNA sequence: TGTGCCAGCAGCCATCCTAGCGGGAGTATGGATGAGCAGTTCTTC. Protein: CASSHPSGSMDEQFF.

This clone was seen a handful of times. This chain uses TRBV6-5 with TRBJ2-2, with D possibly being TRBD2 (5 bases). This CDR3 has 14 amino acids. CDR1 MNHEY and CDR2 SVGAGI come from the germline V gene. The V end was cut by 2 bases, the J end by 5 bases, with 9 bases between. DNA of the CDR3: TGTGCCAGCAGTTACGGGAGATGGACCGGGGAGCTGTTTTTT. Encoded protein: CASSYGRWTGELFF.

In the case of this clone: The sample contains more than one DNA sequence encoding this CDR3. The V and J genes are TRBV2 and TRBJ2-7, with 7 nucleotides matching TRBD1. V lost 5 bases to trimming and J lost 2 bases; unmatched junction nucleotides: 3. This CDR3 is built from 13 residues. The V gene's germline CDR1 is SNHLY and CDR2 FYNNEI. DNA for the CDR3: TGTGCCAGCAGTCTTGACAGGGCCTACGAGCAGTACTTC. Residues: CASSLDRAYEQYF.

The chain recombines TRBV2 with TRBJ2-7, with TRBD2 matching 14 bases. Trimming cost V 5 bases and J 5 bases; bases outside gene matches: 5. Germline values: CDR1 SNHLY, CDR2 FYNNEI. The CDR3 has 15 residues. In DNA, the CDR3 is TGTGCCAGCAGTATAGGACTAGCGGGAGGCGACGAGCAGTACTTC. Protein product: CASSIGLAGGDEQYF. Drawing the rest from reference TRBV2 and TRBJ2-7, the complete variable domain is EPEVTQTPSHQVTQMGQEVILRCVPISNHLYFYWYRQILGQKVEFLVSFYNNEISEKSEIFDDQFSVERPDGSNFTLKIRSTKLEDSAMYFCASSIGLAGGDEQYFGPGTRLTVT.

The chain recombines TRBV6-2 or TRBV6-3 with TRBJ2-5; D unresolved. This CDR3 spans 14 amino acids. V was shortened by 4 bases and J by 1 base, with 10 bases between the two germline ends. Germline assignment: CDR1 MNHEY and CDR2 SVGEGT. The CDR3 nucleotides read TGTGCCAGCAGTTCCCGACTGCTCCAAGAGACCCAGTACTTC. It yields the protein CASSSRLLQETQYF.

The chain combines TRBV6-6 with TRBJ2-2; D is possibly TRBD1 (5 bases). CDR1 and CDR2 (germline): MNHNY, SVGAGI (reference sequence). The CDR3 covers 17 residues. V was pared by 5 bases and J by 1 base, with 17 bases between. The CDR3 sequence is CASSPDSRTLNTGELFF. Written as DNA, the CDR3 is TGTGCCAGCAGTCCCGACAGTCGAACACTGAACACCGGGGAGCTGTTTTTT.

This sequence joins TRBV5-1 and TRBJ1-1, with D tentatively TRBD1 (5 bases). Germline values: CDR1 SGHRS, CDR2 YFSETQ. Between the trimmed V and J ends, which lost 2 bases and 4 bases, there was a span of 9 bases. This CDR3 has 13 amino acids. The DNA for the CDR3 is TGCGCCAGCAGCTTCGGGGGGGTCACTGAAGCTTTCTTT. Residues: CASSFGGVTEAFF.

CDR3 coding DNA: TGTGCCAGCTCACCCCGGACGGACAATGGCTACACCTTC. It encodes CASSPRTDNGYTF. The chain uses TRBV18 and TRBJ1-2, with D perhaps matching TRBD1 (5 bases). The germline V and J ends were trimmed by 3 bases and 6 bases, with 11 bases remaining between them. This CDR3 is built from 13 residues. Germline-derived CDR1 and CDR2 are KGHSH and LQKENI.

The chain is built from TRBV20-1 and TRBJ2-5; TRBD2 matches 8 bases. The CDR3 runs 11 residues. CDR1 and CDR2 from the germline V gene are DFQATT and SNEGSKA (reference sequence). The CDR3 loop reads CSGGAGETQYF. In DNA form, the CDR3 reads TGCAGCGGGGGGGCTGGGGAGACCCAGTACTTC.

The CDR3: CASGTGQHNEQFF. The CDR3 region has the DNA TGTGCTAGTGGTACCGGACAGCACAATGAGCAGTTCTTC. V is TRBV12-5 and J is TRBJ2-1; a weak D match, TRBD1 (6 bases). Trimming removed 5 bases at V and 5 bases at J, with 10 bases between. The CDR3 is 13 amino acids. Germline-derived CDR1 and CDR2 are LGHNT and FRNRAP.

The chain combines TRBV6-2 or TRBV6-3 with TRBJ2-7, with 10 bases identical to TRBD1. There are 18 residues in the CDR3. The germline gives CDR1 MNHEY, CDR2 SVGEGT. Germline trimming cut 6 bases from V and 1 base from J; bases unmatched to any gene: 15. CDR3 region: CASSNIDRGRPPSYEQYF. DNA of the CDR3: TGTGCCAGCAGCAACATCGACAGGGGGCGCCCTCCTTCCTACGAGCAGTACTTC.

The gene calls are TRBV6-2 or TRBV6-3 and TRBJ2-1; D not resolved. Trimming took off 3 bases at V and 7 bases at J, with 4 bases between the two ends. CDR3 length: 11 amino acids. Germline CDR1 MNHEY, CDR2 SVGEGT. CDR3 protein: CASSYRNEQFF. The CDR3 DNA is TGTGCCAGCAGTTATCGGAATGAGCAGTTCTTC.

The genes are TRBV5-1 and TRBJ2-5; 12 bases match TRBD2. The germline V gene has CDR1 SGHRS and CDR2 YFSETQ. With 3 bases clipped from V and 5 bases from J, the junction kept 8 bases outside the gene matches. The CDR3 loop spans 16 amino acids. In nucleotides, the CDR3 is TGCGCCAGCAGCTGGACTAGCGGGGCCGGTCGGGAGACCCAGTACTTC. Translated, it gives CASSWTSGAGRETQYF. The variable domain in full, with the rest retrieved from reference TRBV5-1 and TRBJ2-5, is KAGVTQTPRYLIKTRGQQVTLSCSPISGHRSVSWYQQTPGQGLQFLFEYFSETQRNKGNFPGRFSGRQFSNSRSEMNVSTLELGDSALYLCASSWTSGAGRETQYFGPGTRLLVL.

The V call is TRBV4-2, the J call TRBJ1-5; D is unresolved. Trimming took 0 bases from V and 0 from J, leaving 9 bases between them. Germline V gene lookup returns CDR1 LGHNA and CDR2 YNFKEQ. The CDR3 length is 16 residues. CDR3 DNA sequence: TGTGCCAGCAGCCAAGAACAGATCGATAGCAATCAGCCCCAGCATTTT. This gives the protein CASSQEQIDSNQPQHF.

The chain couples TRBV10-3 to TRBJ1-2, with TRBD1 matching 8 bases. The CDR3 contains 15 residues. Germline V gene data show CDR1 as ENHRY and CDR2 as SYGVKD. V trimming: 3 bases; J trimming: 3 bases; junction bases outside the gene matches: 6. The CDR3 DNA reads TGTGCCATCAGTGACTCGACAGGGGTGGACTATGGCTACACCTTC. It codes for CAISDSTGVDYGYTF.

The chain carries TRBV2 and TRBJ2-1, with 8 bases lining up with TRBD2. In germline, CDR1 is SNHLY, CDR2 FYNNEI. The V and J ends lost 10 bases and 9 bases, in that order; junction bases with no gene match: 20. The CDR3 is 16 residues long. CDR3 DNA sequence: TGTGCCACCAAGCCTCCGGGACTAGGTCCCTCGAGTGAGCAGTTCTTC. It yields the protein CATKPPGLGPSSEQFF.

CDR3 protein: CASSPSLDSYNEQFF. The DNA for the CDR3 is TGTGCCAGCAGTCCCTCCCTAGACTCCTACAATGAGCAGTTCTTC. V gene TRBV27 combines with J gene TRBJ2-1; D gene uncertain. The CDR3 is made up of 15 amino acids. Per the germline V gene, CDR1 is MNHEY and CDR2 is SMNVEV (reference sequence). V shed 5 bases and J shed 0 bases, with 11 bases lying between them.

The CDR3 sequence is CASSVRGEGEKLFF. CDR3 nucleotide sequence: TGTGCCAGCAGTGTGAGGGGGGAGGGTGAAAAACTGTTTTTT. The chain joins TRBV2 to TRBJ1-4, with D maybe TRBD1 (6 bases). The CDR3 length is 14 residues. With 4 bases removed from V and 7 bases from J, the gap between germline ends came to 13 bases. CDR1 SNHLY and CDR2 FYNNEI come from the germline V gene.

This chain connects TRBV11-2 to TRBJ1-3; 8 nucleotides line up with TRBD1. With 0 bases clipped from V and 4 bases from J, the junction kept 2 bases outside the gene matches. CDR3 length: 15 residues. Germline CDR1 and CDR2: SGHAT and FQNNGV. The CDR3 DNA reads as TGTGCCAGCAGCTTAGAGGCAGGGGGCGGAAACACCATATATTTT. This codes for CASSLEAGGGNTIYF.

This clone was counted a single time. Written as DNA, the CDR3 is TGTGCCACCAGCAAAGGCCCTCAGGGGAGTTCCTACGAGCAGTACTTC. This sequence encodes CATSKGPQGSSYEQYF. This rearrangement joins TRBV15 to TRBJ2-7, with D tentatively TRBD1 (6 bases). This CDR3 region has 16 residues. Germline V gene lookup returns CDR1 LNHNV and CDR2 YYDKDF (reference sequence). Deletions cut 4 bases from V and 1 base from J, with 17 bases between.